The 13 T cell receptor beta chains reported below all come from one sample, sequenced in a study of blood T cell repertoires in COVID-19. Produced via immunoSEQ multiplex PCR; TCRdb's table is partial and in-frame only. This table has about 240,000 clones, 85% to 90% appearing once. Input material: peripheral blood. The receptor set was obtained from a woman in her seventies with active or convalescent COVID-19.

This chain links TRBV27 with TRBJ1-1; D gene ambiguous. Germline-derived CDR1 and CDR2 are MNHEY and SMNVEV (reference sequence). V was pared by 3 bases and J by 6 bases, with 14 bases between. CDR3 length equals 14 residues. CDR3 region: CASSFTDGGSEAFF. Here the CDR3 DNA reads TGTGCCAGCAGTTTCACGGATGGCGGCTCTGAAGCTTTCTTT.

The CDR3: CASTSRGEANYGYTF. CDR3 nucleotide sequence: TGTGCCAGTACCTCCCGCGGGGAAGCTAACTATGGCTACACCTTC. The chain joins TRBV19 to TRBJ1-2; no clear D gene. This CDR3 comprises 15 residues. V lost 7 bases, J lost 0 bases, and 15 bases lay in between. The V gene's germline CDR1 is LNHDA and CDR2 SQIVND (reference sequence). Full variable domain (remainder filled in from reference TRBV19 and TRBJ1-2): DGGITQSPKYLFRKEGQNVTLSCEQNLNHDAMYWYRQDPGQGLRLIYYSQIVNDFQKGDIAEGYSVSREKKESFPLTVTSAQKNPTAFYLCASTSRGEANYGYTFGSGTRLTVV.

This chain uses TRBV12-3 or TRBV12-4 with TRBJ1-2, with 8 bases matching TRBD1. The CDR3 contains 13 residues. The J segment lost 2 bases and the V segment lost 7 bases, leaving 3 bases of the junction unmatched. Here the CDR3 reads CASTAGGNYGYTF. CDR3 DNA: TGTGCCAGCACGGCAGGGGGCAACTATGGCTACACCTTC.

This clone has just one count. V is TRBV11-3 and J is TRBJ2-7; a weak D match, TRBD1 (6 bases). Trimming stripped 5 bases from V and 3 bases from J, with 11 bases between. Germline assignment: CDR1 SGHNT and CDR2 YENEEA. The CDR3 loop spans 13 amino acids. For the CDR3, the DNA is TGTGCCAGCAGCCCGAGAGGGGGCTACGAGCAGTACTTC. This encodes CASSPRGGYEQYF.

The chain couples TRBV10-1 to TRBJ1-2, with TRBD1 matching over 8 bases. The CDR3 is 15 residues long. V dropped 3 bases and J dropped 2; count of bases not matched to a gene: 5. CDR1 is WNHNN, CDR2 SYGVQD, per germline (reference sequence). The DNA for the CDR3 is TGCGCCAGCAGTGAAAGGACAGGGCCGAACTATGGCTACACCTTC. Translating gives CASSERTGPNYGYTF.

V gene TRBV29-1 combines with J gene TRBJ1-1; tentatively, D is TRBD1 (5 bases). Germline lookup yields CDR1 SQVTM and CDR2 ANQGSEA. The CDR3 length is 10 residues. Trimming removed 7 bases from V and 4 bases from J, with 7 bases in between. This CDR3 reads CSDGGTEAFF. In DNA, the CDR3 is TGCAGCGACGGGGGCACTGAAGCTTTCTTT. The whole variable domain, remainder taken from reference TRBV29-1 and TRBJ1-1, is SAVISQKPSRDICQRGTSLTIQCQVDSQVTMMFWYRQQPGQSLTLIATANQGSEATYESGFVIDKFPISRPNLTFSTLTVSNMSPEDSSIYLCSDGGTEAFFGQGTRLTVV.

The V call is TRBV7-2, the J call TRBJ1-5; TRBD1 aligns across 8 bases. Per the germline V gene, CDR1 is SGHTA and CDR2 is FQGNSA. The J segment lost 0 bases and the V segment lost 0 bases, leaving 4 bases of the junction unmatched. The CDR3 runs to 17 residues. The CDR3 sequence is CASSLARQGISNQPQHF. In DNA form, the CDR3 reads TGTGCCAGCAGCTTAGCCCGACAGGGGATTAGCAATCAGCCCCAGCATTTT. Based on the CDR3 plus reference TRBV7-2 and TRBJ1-5, the full variable domain is GAGVSQSPSNKVTEKGKDVELRCDPISGHTALYWYRQSLGQGLEFLIYFQGNSAPDKSGLPSDRFSAERTGGSVSTLTIQRTQQEDSAVYLCASSLARQGISNQPQHFGDGTRLSIL.

This clone was seen many times. V gene TRBV10-1 combines with J gene TRBJ1-1; tentative D call: TRBD1 (5 bases). Germline CDR1 is WNHNN and CDR2 is SYGVQD (reference sequence). V shed 3 bases and J shed 4 bases, with 12 bases lying between them. The CDR3 is made up of 14 amino acids. CDR3 DNA: TGCGCCAGCAGTGAACCGGGGGAGGGCACTGAAGCTTTCTTT. It translates to CASSEPGEGTEAFF.

V usage is TRBV7-8 and J usage is TRBJ1-1; D is unresolved. The CDR3 spans 17 residues. Per germline, CDR1 SGHVS and CDR2 FQNEAQ. The ends were cut back, 1 base at V and 5 bases at J, with 20 bases in the middle. The CDR3: CASSLVGGLGGRTEAFF. CDR3 coding DNA: TGTGCCAGCAGCTTAGTAGGTGGTTTAGGCGGCCGTACTGAAGCTTTCTTT.

The genes are TRBV25-1 and TRBJ1-4; D gene unclear. The CDR3 extends over 16 amino acids. CDR1 and CDR2 (germline): MGHDK, SYGVNS. V was shortened by 5 bases and J by 10 bases, with 23 bases between the two germline ends. The CDR3 protein is CASSNPSGNDLGKLFF. The CDR3 region has the DNA TGTGCCAGCAGTAACCCTTCTGGAAATGACCTAGGAAAACTGTTTTTT. Filled out from reference TRBV25-1 and TRBJ1-4, the complete variable domain reads EADIYQTPRYLVIGTGKKITLECSQTMGHDKMYWYQQDPGMELHLIHYSYGVNSTEKGDLSSESTVSRIRTEHFPLTLESARPSHTSQYLCASSNPSGNDLGKLFFGSGTQLSVL.

V gene TRBV3-1 (or the pseudogene TRBV3-2) combines with J gene TRBJ2-5, with TRBD2 matching 11 bases. The CDR3 sequence is 15 residues long. Germline CDR1 reads LGHDT; CDR2 reads YNNKEL (reference sequence). Unmatched junction bases numbered 8, after V lost 4 bases and J lost 7 bases. The CDR3: CASSPGTSGSGTQYF. The CDR3 region has the DNA TGTGCCAGCAGCCCCGGGACTAGCGGCTCAGGGACCCAGTACTTC.

This chain joins TRBV7-8 and TRBJ1-1; the D is unclear. The V end lost 5 bases, the J end lost 0 bases, and 10 bases lay between the germline ends. The germline CDR1 and CDR2 sequences are SGHVS and FQNEAQ. This CDR3 comprises 14 residues. CDR3: CASSPSEMNTEAFF. In nucleotides, the CDR3 is TGTGCCAGCAGCCCTAGTGAAATGAACACTGAAGCTTTCTTT.

This clone has more than one count but fewer than ten. V usage is TRBV12-3 or TRBV12-4 and J usage is TRBJ1-1; possible D gene TRBD1, 6 bases. There are 13 residues in the CDR3. Trimming left V 6 bases short and J 3 bases short, with 11 bases between. In DNA form, the CDR3 reads TGTGCCAGCAGGTCGGGACAACACACTGAAGCTTTCTTT. Its protein is CASRSGQHTEAFF.